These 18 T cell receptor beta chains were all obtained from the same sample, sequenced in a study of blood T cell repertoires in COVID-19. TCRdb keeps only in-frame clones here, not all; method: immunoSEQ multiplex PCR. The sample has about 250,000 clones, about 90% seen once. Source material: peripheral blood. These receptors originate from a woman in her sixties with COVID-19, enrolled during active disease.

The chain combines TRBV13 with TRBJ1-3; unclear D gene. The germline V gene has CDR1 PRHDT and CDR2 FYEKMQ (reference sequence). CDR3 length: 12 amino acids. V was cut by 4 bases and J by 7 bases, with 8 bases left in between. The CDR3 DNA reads TGTGCCAGCAGCTACTCCAAGAACACCATATATTTT. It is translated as CASSYSKNTIYF.

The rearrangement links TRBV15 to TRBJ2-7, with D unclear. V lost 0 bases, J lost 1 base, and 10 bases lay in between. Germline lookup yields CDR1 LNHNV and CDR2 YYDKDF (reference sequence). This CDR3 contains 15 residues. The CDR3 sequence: CATSRDPQKSYEQYF. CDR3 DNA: TGTGCCACCAGCAGAGACCCACAGAAATCCTACGAGCAGTACTTC.

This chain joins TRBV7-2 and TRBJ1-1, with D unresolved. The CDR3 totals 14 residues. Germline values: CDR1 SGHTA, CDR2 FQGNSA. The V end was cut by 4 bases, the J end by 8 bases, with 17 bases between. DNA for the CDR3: TGTGCCAGCAGCTCATCAAGCGTTACGAAAGAAGCTTTCTTT. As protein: CASSSSSVTKEAFF.

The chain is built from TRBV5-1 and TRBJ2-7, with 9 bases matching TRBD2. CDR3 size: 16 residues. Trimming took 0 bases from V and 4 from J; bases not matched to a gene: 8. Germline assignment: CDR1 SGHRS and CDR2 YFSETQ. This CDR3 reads CASSLGAGGPEYEQYF. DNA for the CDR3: TGCGCCAGCAGCTTGGGCGCGGGGGGGCCTGAATACGAGCAGTACTTC.

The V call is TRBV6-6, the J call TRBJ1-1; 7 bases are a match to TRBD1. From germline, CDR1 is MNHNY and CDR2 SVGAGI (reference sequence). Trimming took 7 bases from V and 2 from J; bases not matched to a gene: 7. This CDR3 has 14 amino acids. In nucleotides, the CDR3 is TGTGCCAGCACCCTGGGACAGCTTAACACTGAAGCTTTCTTT. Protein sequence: CASTLGQLNTEAFF.

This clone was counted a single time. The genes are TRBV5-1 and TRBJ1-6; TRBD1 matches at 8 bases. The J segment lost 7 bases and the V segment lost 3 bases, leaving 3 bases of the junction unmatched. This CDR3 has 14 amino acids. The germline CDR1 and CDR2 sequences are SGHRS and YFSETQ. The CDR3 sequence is CASSSGQGNSPLHF. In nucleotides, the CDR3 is TGCGCCAGCAGCTCAGGACAGGGAAATTCACCCCTCCACTTT.

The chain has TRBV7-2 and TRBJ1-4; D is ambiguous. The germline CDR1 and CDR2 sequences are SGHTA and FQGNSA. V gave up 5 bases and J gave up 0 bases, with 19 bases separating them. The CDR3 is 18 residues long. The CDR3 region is CASSPGFPDLATNEKLFF. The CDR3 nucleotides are TGTGCCAGCAGCCCCGGGTTCCCCGACCTTGCAACTAATGAAAAACTGTTTTTT.

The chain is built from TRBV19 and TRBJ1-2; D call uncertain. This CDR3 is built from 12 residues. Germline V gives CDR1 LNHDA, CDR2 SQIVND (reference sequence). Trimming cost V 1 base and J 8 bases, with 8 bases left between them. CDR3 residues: CASSIGLVGYTF. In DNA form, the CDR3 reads TGTGCCAGTAGTATAGGGCTGGTCGGCTACACCTTC.

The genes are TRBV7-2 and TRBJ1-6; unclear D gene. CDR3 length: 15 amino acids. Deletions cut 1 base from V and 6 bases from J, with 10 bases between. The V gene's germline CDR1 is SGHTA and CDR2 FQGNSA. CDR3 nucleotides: TGTGCCAGCAGCTTAGGCCGGGGATTTAATTCACCCCTCCACTTT. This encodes CASSLGRGFNSPLHF. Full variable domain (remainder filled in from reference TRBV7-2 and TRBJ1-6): GAGVSQSPSNKVTEKGKDVELRCDPISGHTALYWYRQSLGQGLEFLIYFQGNSAPDKSGLPSDRFSAERTGGSVSTLTIQRTQQEDSAVYLCASSLGRGFNSPLHFGNGTRLTVT.

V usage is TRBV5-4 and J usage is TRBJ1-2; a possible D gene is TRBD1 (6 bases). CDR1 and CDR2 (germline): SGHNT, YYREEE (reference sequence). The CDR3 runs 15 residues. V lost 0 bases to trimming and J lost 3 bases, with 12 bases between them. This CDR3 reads CASSLAGRTDYGYTF. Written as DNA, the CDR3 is TGTGCCAGCAGCTTGGCCGGGCGGACAGACTATGGCTACACCTTC. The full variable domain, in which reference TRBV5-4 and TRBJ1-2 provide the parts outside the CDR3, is ETGVTQSPTHLIKTRGQQVTLRCSSQSGHNTVSWYQQALGQGPQFIFQYYREEENGRGNFPPRFSGLQFPNYSSELNVNALELDDSALYLCASSLAGRTDYGYTFGSGTRLTVV.

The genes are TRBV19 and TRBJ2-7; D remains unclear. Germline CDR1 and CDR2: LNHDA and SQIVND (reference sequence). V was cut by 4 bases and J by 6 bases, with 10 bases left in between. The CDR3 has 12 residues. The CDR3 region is CASSTLSSEQYF. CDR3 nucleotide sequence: TGTGCCAGTAGTACCCTAAGTAGCGAGCAGTACTTC.

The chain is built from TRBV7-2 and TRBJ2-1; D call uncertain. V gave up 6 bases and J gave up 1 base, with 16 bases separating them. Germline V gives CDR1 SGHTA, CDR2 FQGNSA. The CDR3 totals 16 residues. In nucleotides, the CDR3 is TGTGCCAGCAGGCTGGCGGCAAGCGCGTCCTACAATGAGCAGTTCTTC. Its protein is CASRLAASASYNEQFF. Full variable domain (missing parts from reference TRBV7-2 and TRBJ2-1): GAGVSQSPSNKVTEKGKDVELRCDPISGHTALYWYRQSLGQGLEFLIYFQGNSAPDKSGLPSDRFSAERTGGSVSTLTIQRTQQEDSAVYLCASRLAASASYNEQFFGPGTRLTVL.

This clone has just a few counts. CDR3: CASSRQGSYEQYF. CDR3 nucleotide sequence: TGTGCCAGTAGTAGACAGGGTTCCTACGAGCAGTACTTC. The J gene is TRBJ2-7, the V gene TRBV19; 7 positions agree with TRBD1. Germline lookup yields CDR1 LNHDA and CDR2 SQIVND (reference sequence). The CDR3 is 13 amino acids. The J segment lost 1 base and the V segment lost 4 bases, leaving 1 base of the junction unmatched.

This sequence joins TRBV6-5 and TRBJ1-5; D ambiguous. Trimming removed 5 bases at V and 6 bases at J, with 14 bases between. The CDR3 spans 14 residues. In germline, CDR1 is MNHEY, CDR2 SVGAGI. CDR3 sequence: CASSPTGVGQPQHF. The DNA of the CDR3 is TGTGCCAGCAGTCCTACGGGTGTAGGTCAGCCCCAGCATTTT.

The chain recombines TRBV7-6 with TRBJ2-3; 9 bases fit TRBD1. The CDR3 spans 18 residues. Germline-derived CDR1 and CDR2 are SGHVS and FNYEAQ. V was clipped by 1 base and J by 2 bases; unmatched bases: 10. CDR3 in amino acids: CASSLGDRDNPDTDTQYF. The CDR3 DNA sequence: TGTGCCAGCAGCTTAGGGGACAGGGATAACCCCGACACAGATACGCAGTATTTT. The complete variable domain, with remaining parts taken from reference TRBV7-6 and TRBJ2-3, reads GAGVSQSPRYKVTKRGQDVALRCDPISGHVSLYWYRQALGQGPEFLTYFNYEAQQDKSGLPNDRFSAERPEGSISTLTIQRTEQRDSAMYRCASSLGDRDNPDTDTQYFGPGTRLTVL.

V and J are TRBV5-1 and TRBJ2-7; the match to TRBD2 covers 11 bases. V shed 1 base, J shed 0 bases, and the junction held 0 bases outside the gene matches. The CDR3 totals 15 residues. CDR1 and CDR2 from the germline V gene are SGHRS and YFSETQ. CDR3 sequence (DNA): TGCGCCAGCAGCTTGACTAGCGGGGGCTCCTACGAGCAGTACTTC. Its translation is CASSLTSGGSYEQYF.

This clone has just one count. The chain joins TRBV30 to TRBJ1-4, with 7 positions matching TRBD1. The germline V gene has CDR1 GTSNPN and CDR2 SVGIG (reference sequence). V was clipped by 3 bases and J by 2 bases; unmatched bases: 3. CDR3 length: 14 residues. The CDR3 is CAWRTGFTNEKLFF. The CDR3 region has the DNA TGTGCCTGGAGGACAGGGTTCACTAATGAAAAACTGTTTTTT.

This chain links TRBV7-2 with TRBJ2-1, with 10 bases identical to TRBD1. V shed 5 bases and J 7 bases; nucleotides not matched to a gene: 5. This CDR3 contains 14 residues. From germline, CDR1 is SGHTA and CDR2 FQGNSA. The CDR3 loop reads CASSIGQGGNEQFF. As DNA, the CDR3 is TGTGCCAGCAGCATCGGACAGGGGGGAAATGAGCAGTTCTTC.